This TCR beta chain was observed in a study of CD8 T cells in Susac syndrome. An input of roughly 0.5 to 1 ug of RNA was subjected to reverse transcription using random hexamers. Across 54 Vbeta and 13 Jbeta, immunoSEQ multiplex PCR amplified TCR beta CDR3. TCRdb reprocessed the immunoSEQ multiplex PCR reads with MiXCR, giving one entry per CDR3 protein. The sample records fewer than 300,000 distinct CDR3 sequences, about 88% being singletons. The CDR3 runs to 15 residues. Germline assignment: CDR1 SGHRS and CDR2 YFSETQ. Trimming stripped 0 bases from V and 3 bases from J, with 12 bases between. The source material was CD8+ T cells from PBMCs. This TCR was sampled from a human donor with multiple sclerosis. V gene TRBV5-1 combines with J gene TRBJ1-1; D is undetermined. The CDR3 is CASSLVGMGYTEAFF. As DNA, the CDR3 is TGCGCCAGCAGCTTGGTTGGAATGGGGTACACTGAAGCTTTCTTT. The full variable domain, rest sourced from reference TRBV5-1 and TRBJ1-1, is KAGVTQTPRYLIKTRGQQVTLSCSPISGHRSVSWYQQTPGQGLQFLFEYFSETQRNKGNFPGRFSGRQFSNSRSEMNVSTLELGDSALYLCASSLVGMGYTEAFFGQGTRLTVV.